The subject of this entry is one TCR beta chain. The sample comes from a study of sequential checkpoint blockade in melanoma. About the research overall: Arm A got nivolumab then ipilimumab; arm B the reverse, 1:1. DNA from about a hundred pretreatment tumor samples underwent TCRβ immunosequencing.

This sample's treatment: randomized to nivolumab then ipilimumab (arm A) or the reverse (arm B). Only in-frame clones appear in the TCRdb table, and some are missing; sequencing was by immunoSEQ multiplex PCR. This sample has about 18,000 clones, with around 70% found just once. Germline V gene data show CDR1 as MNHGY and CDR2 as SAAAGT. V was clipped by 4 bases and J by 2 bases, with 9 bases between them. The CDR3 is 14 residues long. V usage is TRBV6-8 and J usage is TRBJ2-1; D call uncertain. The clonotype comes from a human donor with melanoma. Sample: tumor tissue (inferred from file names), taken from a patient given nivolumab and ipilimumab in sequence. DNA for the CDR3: TGTGCCAGCAGTTTCCTTACCCCCTACAATGAGCAGTTCTTC. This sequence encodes CASSFLTPYNEQFF.